This entry concerns a single TCR beta chain. Its target is unknown. Donors, healthy HIV-negative adults, lacked recent acute infections or vaccinations. This entry belongs to a study of shared clonotypes between healthy human individuals. The CDR3 has 15 amino acids. CDR1 and CDR2 from the germline V gene are SGDLS and YYNGEE. Unmatched junction bases numbered 6, after V lost 3 bases and J lost 5 bases. Per the original data handling: Because ImmunoSEQ provided only junction sequences with no quality scores, the filtering differed. Sequencing was performed with immunoSEQ multiplex PCR; in TCRdb, only in-frame clones are kept and a portion is missing. V, J and clone size are taken as reported in that table, and D and trimming were inferred from the DNA itself. The table has roughly 1,500,000 clones, 95% to 99% seen once; the top ten hold about 0.42%. Findings and limits, study-wide: Generation of non-shared clonotypes was less probable than generation of clonotypes shared by all four donors.

Sequencing input: naive CD4+ T cells sorted from blood. Noted subset: CD45RA+ positively selected. This chain uses TRBV9 with TRBJ1-5; 9 positions match TRBD1. The sequence came from a man aged 25 to 40 in good health. This CDR3 reads CASSATQGADQPQHF. The DNA of the CDR3 is TGTGCCAGCAGCGCCACACAGGGGGCAGATCAGCCCCAGCATTTT.